The 14 T cell receptor beta chains presented below share a single source sample, sequenced in a study of cytomegalovirus exposure and HLA in healthy donors. 13 Jbeta primers and 60 Vbeta primers were used for the PCR. Sequenced by immunoSEQ multiplex PCR; TCRdb stores in-frame clones only, minus some. Among roughly 99,000 clones listed, around 76% were seen once. The specimen was PBMCs. Receptors originate from a man in his late teens or twenties in good health and CMV-seronegative.

For the CDR3, the DNA is TGTGCCAGCAGCTTAGGTGCCCAGGCCGCGCAGTATTTT. It specifies CASSLGAQAAQYF. This chain connects TRBV11-3 to TRBJ2-3; the D is unclear. The CDR3 consists of 13 residues. Trimming left V 1 base short and J 10 bases short, with 12 bases between. Germline V gene sequence: CDR1 SGHNT, CDR2 YENEEA. Full variable domain (outside the CDR3, taken from reference TRBV11-3 and TRBJ2-3): EAGVVQSPRYKIIEKKQPVAFWCNPISGHNTLYWYLQNLGQGPELLIRYENEEAVDDSQLPKDRFSAERLKGVDSTLKIQPAELGDSAVYLCASSLGAQAAQYFGPGTRLTVL.

The J gene is TRBJ1-2, the V gene TRBV19; D is uncertain. V was trimmed by 5 bases and J by 8 bases, leaving 15 bases between them. The CDR3 extends over 13 amino acids. The germline V gene has CDR1 LNHDA and CDR2 SQIVND (reference sequence). The CDR3 coding sequence is TGTGCCAGTAGTCCCCACGGGGTAGGCGGCTACACCTTC. Encoded protein: CASSPHGVGGYTF.

The rearrangement joins TRBV11-1 to TRBJ1-2, with D tentatively TRBD1 (5 bases). CDR1 and CDR2 from the germline V gene are SGHAT and FQDESV (reference sequence). V lost 0 bases, J lost 4 bases, and 12 bases lay in between. The CDR3 has 15 residues. CDR3 protein: CASSLAGRERYGYTF. DNA of the CDR3: TGTGCCAGCAGCTTAGCGGGCAGGGAACGCTATGGCTACACCTTC.

The sample holds a few counts of this clone. The chain recombines TRBV5-6 with TRBJ1-1; a possible D gene is TRBD1 (5 bases). V was trimmed by 1 base and J by 3 bases, leaving 13 bases between them. Germline CDR1 SGHDT, CDR2 YYEEEE. The CDR3 loop spans 15 amino acids. For the CDR3, the DNA is TGTGCCAGCAGCTTGCCCAGGGCCGGCGACACTGAAGCTTTCTTT. It encodes CASSLPRAGDTEAFF. Filled out from reference TRBV5-6 and TRBJ1-1, the complete variable domain reads DAGVTQSPTHLIKTRGQQVTLRCSPKSGHDTVSWYQQALGQGPQFIFQYYEEEERQRGNFPDRFSGHQFPNYSSELNVNALLLGDSALYLCASSLPRAGDTEAFFGQGTRLTVV.

This clone was counted between two and nine times. The chain combines TRBV4-3 with TRBJ2-1; TRBD1 matches at 7 bases. Trimming cost V 1 base and J 6 bases; bases outside gene matches: 3. This CDR3 region has 14 residues. CDR1 is LGHNA, CDR2 YSLEER, per germline. The CDR3 spells CASSQGTGGNEQFF. The DNA for the CDR3 is TGCGCCAGCAGCCAAGGGACAGGAGGCAATGAGCAGTTCTTC.

The rearrangement links TRBV10-3 to TRBJ2-1, with D hard to call. The CDR3 runs 13 residues. V was cut by 6 bases and J by 10 bases, with 16 bases left in between. Germline CDR1 reads ENHRY; CDR2 reads SYGVKD. The CDR3, as DNA: TGTGCCATCAGGGAGACGATGAGCCCCGAGCAGTTCTTC. Its translation: CAIRETMSPEQFF.

V usage is TRBV28 and J usage is TRBJ2-3; no firm D call. Germline V gene data show CDR1 as MDHEN and CDR2 as SYDVKM. The germline V and J ends were trimmed by 3 bases and 0 bases, with 16 bases remaining between them. The CDR3 sequence is 17 residues long. The CDR3 reads CASSFGFGRPSTDTQYF. Written as DNA, the CDR3 is TGTGCCAGCAGTTTCGGATTCGGCAGGCCTAGCACAGATACGCAGTATTTT.

This chain uses TRBV29-1 with TRBJ1-1, with a possible D match to TRBD1 (5 bases). Trimming removed 6 bases from V and 0 bases from J, with 11 bases in between. Per germline, CDR1 SQVTM and CDR2 ANQGSEA. The CDR3 runs 13 residues. Written as DNA, the CDR3 is TGCAGCGTAGGGGATTCCATGAACACTGAAGCTTTCTTT. It specifies CSVGDSMNTEAFF.

V usage is TRBV4-3 and J usage is TRBJ2-5, with TRBD2 matching 11 bases. The DNA end is a closer match to TRBJ2-7, so the J assignment may be wrong. This CDR3 region has 17 residues. Germline CDR1 and CDR2: LGHNA and YSLEER. The CDR3 DNA reads as TGCGCCAGCAGCCAAGAGGCACTAGCGGGGGCCTCCTACGAGCAGTACTTC. Encoded protein: CASSQEALAGASYEQYF.

The chain has TRBV7-3 and TRBJ2-5, with TRBD1 matching 9 bases. Germline CDR1 SGHTA, CDR2 FQGTGA. The CDR3 totals 15 residues. Trimming at V came to 2 bases and at J to 5 bases, leaving 6 bases not matched to a gene. CDR3 sequence reads: CASSLWGTGSETQYF. In DNA form, the CDR3 reads TGTGCCAGCAGCTTATGGGGGACAGGGAGCGAGACCCAGTACTTC.

The chain has TRBV27 and TRBJ1-6; 7 nucleotides line up with TRBD1. The CDR3 runs 14 residues. CDR1 MNHEY and CDR2 SMNVEV come from the germline V gene (reference sequence). The J segment lost 5 bases and the V segment lost 6 bases, leaving 4 bases of the junction unmatched. The CDR3: CASRGQPDNSPLHF. The CDR3 DNA reads as TGTGCCAGCAGGGGACAGCCCGATAATTCACCCCTCCACTTT.

The gene calls are TRBV7-8 and TRBJ2-3; the D is unclear. Germline V gene lookup returns CDR1 SGHVS and CDR2 FQNEAQ. Trimming left V 0 bases short and J 2 bases short, with 9 bases between. The CDR3 covers 15 residues. For the CDR3, the DNA is TGTGCCAGCAGCTTAGCCCCCTACCCCACAGATACGCAGTATTTT. It encodes CASSLAPYPTDTQYF.

The chain links TRBV29-1 to TRBJ2-7; the D gene is possibly TRBD2 (6 bases). Germline V CDR1 and CDR2: SQVTM, ANQGSEA. This CDR3 comprises 15 residues. Trimming left V 6 bases short and J 2 bases short, with 20 bases between. CDR3 sequence reads: CSVGGGAPAPYEQYF. The DNA for the CDR3 is TGCAGCGTCGGAGGAGGGGCCCCGGCCCCCTACGAGCAGTACTTC.

This chain joins TRBV29-1 and TRBJ2-3; D possibly corresponds to TRBD2 (6 bases). This CDR3 has 15 residues. Trimming stripped 1 base from V and 0 bases from J, with 11 bases between. Germline V lookup: CDR1 SQVTM, CDR2 ANQGSEA. CDR3 sequence reads: CSVEVRGASTDTQYF. Here the CDR3 DNA reads TGCAGCGTTGAAGTTCGCGGGGCTAGCACAGATACGCAGTATTTT.